This T cell receptor beta chain was recovered during a study of beta chain features in type 1 diabetes. Study-level points and caveats: Cells that show high TCR expression could be over-represented by cDNA sequencing.

The investigators reverse transcribed all of the isolated RNA, so they sequenced expressed TCRB transcripts. The assay was immunoSEQ multiplex PCR, and TCRdb's table has in-frame clones only and misses some. The sample has 200,000 to 250,000 clones; roughly 11% are singletons. With V trimmed by 4 bases and J by 3 bases, 3 bases remained unmatched. The CDR3 totals 14 residues. CDR1 and CDR2 (germline): SNHLY, FYNNEI. This clone was picked up a small number of times. Its antigen is not identified. The chain links TRBV2 to TRBJ1-5; TRBD1 matches 7 bases. The sequence came from a man aged 18 to 29 in good health. The source material was central memory CD4+ T cells from blood. The CDR3 nucleotides read TGTGCCAGCAGTGTTGACAGGGTCAATCAGCCCCAGCATTTT. This gives the protein CASSVDRVNQPQHF.